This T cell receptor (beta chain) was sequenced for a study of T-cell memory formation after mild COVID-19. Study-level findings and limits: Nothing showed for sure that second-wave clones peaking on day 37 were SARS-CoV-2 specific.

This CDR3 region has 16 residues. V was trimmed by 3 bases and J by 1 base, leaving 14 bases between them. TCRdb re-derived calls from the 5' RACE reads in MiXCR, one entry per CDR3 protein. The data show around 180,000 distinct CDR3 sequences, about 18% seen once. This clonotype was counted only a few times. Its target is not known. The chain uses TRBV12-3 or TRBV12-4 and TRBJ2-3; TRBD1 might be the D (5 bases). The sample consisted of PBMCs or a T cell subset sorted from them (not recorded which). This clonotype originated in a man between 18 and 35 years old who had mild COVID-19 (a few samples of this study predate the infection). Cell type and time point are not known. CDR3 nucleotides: TGTGCCAGCAGTTTTACCCAGGGAATGGGCACAGATACGCAGTATTTT. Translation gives CASSFTQGMGTDTQYF.